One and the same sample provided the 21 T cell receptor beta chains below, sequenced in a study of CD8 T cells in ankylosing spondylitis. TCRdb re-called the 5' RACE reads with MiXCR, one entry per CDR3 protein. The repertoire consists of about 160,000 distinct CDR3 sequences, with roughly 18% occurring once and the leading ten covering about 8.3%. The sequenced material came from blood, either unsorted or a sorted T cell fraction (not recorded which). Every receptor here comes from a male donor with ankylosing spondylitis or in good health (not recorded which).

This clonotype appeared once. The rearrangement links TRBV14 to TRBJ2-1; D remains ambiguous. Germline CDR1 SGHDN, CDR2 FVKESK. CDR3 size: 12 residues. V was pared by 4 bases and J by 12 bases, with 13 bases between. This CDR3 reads CASSPGGFVQFF. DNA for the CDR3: TGTGCCAGCAGCCCCGGCGGCTTTGTGCAGTTCTTC.

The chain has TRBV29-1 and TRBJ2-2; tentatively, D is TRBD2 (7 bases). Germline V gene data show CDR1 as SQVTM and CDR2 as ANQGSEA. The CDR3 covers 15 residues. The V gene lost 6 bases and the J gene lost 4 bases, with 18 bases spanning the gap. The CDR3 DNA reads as TGCAGCGTGACCAAATTCCGGGGGGCCACCGGGGAGCTGTTTTTT. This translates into CSVTKFRGATGELFF.

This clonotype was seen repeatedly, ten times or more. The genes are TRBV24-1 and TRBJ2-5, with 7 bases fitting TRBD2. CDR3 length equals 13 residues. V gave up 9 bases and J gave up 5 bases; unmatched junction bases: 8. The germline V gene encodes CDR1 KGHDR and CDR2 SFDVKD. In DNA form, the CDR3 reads TGTGCCACCTCGGGGGGAGGCAGGGAGACCCAGTACTTC. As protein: CATSGGGRETQYF.

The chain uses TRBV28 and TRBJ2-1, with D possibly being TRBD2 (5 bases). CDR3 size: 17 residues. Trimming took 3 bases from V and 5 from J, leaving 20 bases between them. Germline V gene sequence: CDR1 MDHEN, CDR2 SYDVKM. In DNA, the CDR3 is TGTGCCAGCAGTTTTGGACGATGGCGAGCGGATGACAATGAGCAGTTCTTC. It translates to CASSFGRWRADDNEQFF.

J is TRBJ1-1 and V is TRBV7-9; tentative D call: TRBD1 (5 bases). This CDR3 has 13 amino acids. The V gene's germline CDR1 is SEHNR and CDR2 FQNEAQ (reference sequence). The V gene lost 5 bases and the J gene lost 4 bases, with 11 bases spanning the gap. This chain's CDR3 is CASSGSGGTEAFF. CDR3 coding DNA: TGTGCCAGCAGCGGTAGTGGGGGCACTGAAGCTTTCTTT.

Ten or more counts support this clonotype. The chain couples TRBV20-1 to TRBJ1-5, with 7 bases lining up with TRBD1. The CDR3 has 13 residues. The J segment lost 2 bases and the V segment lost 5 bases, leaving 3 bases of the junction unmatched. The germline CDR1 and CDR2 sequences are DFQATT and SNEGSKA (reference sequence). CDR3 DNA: TGCAGTGCTCCCGGACAGGGCAATCAGCCCCAGCATTTT. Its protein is CSAPGQGNQPQHF.

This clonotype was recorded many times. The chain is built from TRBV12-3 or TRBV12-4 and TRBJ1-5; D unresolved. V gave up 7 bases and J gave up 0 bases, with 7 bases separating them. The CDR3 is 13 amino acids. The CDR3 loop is CASTWDSNQPQHF. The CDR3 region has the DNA TGTGCCAGCACCTGGGATAGCAATCAGCCCCAGCATTTT.

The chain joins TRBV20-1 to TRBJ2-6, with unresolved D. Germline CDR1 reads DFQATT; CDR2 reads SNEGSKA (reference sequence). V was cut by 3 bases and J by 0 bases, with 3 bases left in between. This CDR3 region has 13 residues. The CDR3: CSASSSGANVLTF. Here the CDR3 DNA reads TGCAGTGCTAGCTCCTCTGGGGCCAACGTCCTGACTTTC.

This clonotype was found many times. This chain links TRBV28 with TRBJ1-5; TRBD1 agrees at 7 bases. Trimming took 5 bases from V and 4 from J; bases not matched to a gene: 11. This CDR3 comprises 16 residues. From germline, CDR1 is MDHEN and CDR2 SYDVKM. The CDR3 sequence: CASSPQQGFGNQPQHF. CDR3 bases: TGTGCCAGCAGTCCACAACAGGGGTTTGGAAATCAGCCCCAGCATTTT. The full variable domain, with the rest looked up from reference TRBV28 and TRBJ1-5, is DVKVTQSSRYLVKRTGEKVFLECVQDMDHENMFWYRQDPGLGLRLIYFSYDVKMKEKGDIPEGYSVSREKKERFSLILESASTNQTSMYLCASSPQQGFGNQPQHFGDGTRLSIL.

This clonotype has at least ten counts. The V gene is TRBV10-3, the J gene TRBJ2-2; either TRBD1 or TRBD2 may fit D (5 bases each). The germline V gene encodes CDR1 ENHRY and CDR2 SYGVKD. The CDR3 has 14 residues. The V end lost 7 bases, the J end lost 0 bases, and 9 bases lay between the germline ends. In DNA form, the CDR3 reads TGTGCCATCACCCGGGACCCGAACACCGGGGAGCTGTTTTTT. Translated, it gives CAITRDPNTGELFF.

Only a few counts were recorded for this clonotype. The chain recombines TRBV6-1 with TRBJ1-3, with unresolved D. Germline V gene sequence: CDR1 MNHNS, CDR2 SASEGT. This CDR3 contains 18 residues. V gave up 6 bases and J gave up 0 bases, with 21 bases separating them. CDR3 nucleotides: TGTGCCAGCAGCCCTGATATTCCGGGCCAGAGCTCTGGAAACACCATATATTTT. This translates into CASSPDIPGQSSGNTIYF.

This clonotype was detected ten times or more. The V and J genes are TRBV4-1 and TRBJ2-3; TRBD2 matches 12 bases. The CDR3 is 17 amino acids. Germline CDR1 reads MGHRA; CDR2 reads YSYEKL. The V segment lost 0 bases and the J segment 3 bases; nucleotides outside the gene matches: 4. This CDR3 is CASSQDTGTSGTDTQYF. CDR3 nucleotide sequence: TGCGCCAGCAGCCAAGATACCGGGACTAGCGGGACAGATACGCAGTATTTT.

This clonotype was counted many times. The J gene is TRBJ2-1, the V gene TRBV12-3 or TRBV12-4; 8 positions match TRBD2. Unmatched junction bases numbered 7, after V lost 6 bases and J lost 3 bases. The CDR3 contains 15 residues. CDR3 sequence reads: CASSPTSDFYNEQFF. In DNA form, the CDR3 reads TGTGCCAGCAGCCCGACTAGCGACTTCTACAATGAGCAGTTCTTC.

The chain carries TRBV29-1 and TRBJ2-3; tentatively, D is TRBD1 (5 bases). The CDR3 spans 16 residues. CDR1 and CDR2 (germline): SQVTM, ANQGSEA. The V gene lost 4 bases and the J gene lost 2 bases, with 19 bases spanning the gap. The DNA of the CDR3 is TGCAGCGTTGTGGGGCTCGCCACCGTACTCACAGATACGCAGTATTTT. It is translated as CSVVGLATVLTDTQYF.

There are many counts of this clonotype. The CDR3 nucleotides are TGTGCCAGCAGCGTATTAGGGCAGGGGAACACTGAAGCTTTCTTT. Translating it yields CASSVLGQGNTEAFF. The J gene is TRBJ1-1, the V gene TRBV9, with D possibly being TRBD1 (5 bases). CDR3 size: 15 residues. CDR1 SGDLS and CDR2 YYNGEE come from the germline V gene. Trimming removed 1 base at V and 1 base at J, with 11 bases between.

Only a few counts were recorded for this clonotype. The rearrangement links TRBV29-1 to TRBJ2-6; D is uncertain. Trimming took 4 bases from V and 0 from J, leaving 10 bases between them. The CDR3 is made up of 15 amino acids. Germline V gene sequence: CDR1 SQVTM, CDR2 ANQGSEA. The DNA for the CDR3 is TGCAGCGTTGGCCAGGCCCACTCTGGGGCCAACGTCCTGACTTTC. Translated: CSVGQAHSGANVLTF.

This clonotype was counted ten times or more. The CDR3 spells CASSLARVAGDNEQFF. CDR3 sequence (DNA): TGTGCCAGCAGTTTAGCGCGGGTAGCGGGGGACAATGAGCAGTTCTTC. This chain connects TRBV12-3 or TRBV12-4 to TRBJ2-1, with 9 bases identical to TRBD2. V dropped 0 bases and J dropped 5; count of bases not matched to a gene: 5. The CDR3 consists of 16 residues.

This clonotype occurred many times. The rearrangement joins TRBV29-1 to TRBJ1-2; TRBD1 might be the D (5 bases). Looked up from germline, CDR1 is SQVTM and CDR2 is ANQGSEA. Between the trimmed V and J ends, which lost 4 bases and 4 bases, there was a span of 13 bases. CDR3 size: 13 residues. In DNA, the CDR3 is TGCAGCGTTGTTCAGGGAGGATCCTATGGCTACACCTTC. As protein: CSVVQGGSYGYTF.

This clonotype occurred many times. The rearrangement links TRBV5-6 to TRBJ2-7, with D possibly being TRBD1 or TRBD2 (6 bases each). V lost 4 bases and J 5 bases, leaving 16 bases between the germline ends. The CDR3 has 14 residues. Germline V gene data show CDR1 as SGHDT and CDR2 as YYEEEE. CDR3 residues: CASSPRGGGHEQYF. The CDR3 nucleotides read TGTGCCAGCAGCCCTCGAGGGGGAGGACACGAGCAGTACTTC.

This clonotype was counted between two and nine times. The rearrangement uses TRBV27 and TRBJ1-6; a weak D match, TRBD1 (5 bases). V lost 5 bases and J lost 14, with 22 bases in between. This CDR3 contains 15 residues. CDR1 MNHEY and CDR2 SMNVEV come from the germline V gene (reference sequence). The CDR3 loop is CASSLWGVSPTALHF. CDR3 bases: TGTGCCAGCAGTCTTTGGGGCGTAAGTCCAACGGCCCTCCACTTT.

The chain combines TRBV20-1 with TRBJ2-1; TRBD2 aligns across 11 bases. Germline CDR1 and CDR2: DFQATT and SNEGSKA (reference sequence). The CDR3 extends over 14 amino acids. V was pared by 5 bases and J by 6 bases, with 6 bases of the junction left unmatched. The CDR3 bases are TGCAGTGCTGCTACTAGCGGGAGAATCAATGAGCAGTTCTTC. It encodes CSAATSGRINEQFF.